These 9 T cell receptor beta chains came from one sample sequenced in a study of blood T cell repertoires in COVID-19. This table comes from immunoSEQ multiplex PCR, and its TCRdb copy is limited to in-frame clones, with some not included. The data show roughly 55,000 clones, around 90% seen once. Sequenced sample: peripheral blood. These receptors all come from a human donor with active COVID-19. The donor label of this sample is uncertain.

The genes are TRBV19 and TRBJ2-2, with TRBD1 as a possible D gene (6 bases). V was clipped by 6 bases and J by 1 base, with 15 bases between them. Germline lookup yields CDR1 LNHDA and CDR2 SQIVND (reference sequence). The CDR3 covers 16 residues. CDR3 in amino acids: CASRFQGKVNTGELFF. CDR3 in DNA: TGTGCCAGTAGATTCCAGGGGAAGGTGAACACCGGGGAGCTGTTTTTT.

Here the CDR3 reads CASSPEGTSGNNEQFF. In DNA form, the CDR3 reads TGTGCCAGCAGCCCAGAGGGGACTAGCGGAAACAATGAGCAGTTCTTC. The chain uses TRBV7-9 and TRBJ2-1, with 11 bases identical to TRBD2. V gave up 5 bases and J gave up 5 bases; unmatched junction bases: 8. The germline CDR1 and CDR2 sequences are SEHNR and FQNEAQ (reference sequence). The CDR3 extends over 16 amino acids. The entire variable domain, with the rest obtained from reference TRBV7-9 and TRBJ2-1, is as follows: DTGVSQNPRHKITKRGQNVTFRCDPISEHNRLYWYRQTLGQGPEFLTYFQNEAQLEKSRLLSDRFSAERPKGSFSTLEIQRTEQGDSAMYLCASSPEGTSGNNEQFFGPGTRLTVL.

The V and J genes are TRBV7-8 and TRBJ2-7; D is ambiguous. In germline, CDR1 is SGHVS, CDR2 FQNEAQ. Trimming took 5 bases from V and 5 from J, leaving 13 bases between them. The CDR3 runs to 13 residues. The CDR3 protein is CASSHYAIDEQYF. The DNA for the CDR3 is TGTGCCAGCAGCCACTACGCCATAGACGAGCAGTACTTC.

V usage is TRBV5-6 and J usage is TRBJ2-3; 11 bases line up with TRBD1. CDR3 size: 15 residues. Germline lookup yields CDR1 SGHDT and CDR2 YYEEEE. The junction had 6 bases not matched to a gene; V was cut back by 4 bases and J by 5 bases. The CDR3 DNA sequence: TGTGCCAGCAGCGCGGACAGGGGGCAAAAAGATACGCAGTATTTT. As protein: CASSADRGQKDTQYF. The entire variable domain, with the rest obtained from reference TRBV5-6 and TRBJ2-3, is as follows: DAGVTQSPTHLIKTRGQQVTLRCSPKSGHDTVSWYQQALGQGPQFIFQYYEEEERQRGNFPDRFSGHQFPNYSSELNVNALLLGDSALYLCASSADRGQKDTQYFGPGTRLTVL.

V and J are TRBV4-1 and TRBJ1-2; the D gene is possibly TRBD1 (5 bases). V lost 1 base to trimming and J lost 7 bases, with 16 bases between them. The germline gives CDR1 MGHRA, CDR2 YSYEKL. The CDR3 loop spans 15 amino acids. The CDR3, as DNA: TGCGCCAGCAGCCAAGCCGGGACCGGGGGTCTTGGCTACACCTTC. Its protein product is CASSQAGTGGLGYTF.

This clone was counted once. The chain has TRBV9 and TRBJ1-1; tentatively, D is TRBD1 (5 bases). The CDR3 runs 16 residues. Germline CDR1 SGDLS, CDR2 YYNGEE. V shed 4 bases and J shed 5 bases, with 21 bases lying between them. Here the CDR3 reads CASSPALGGRWTEAFF. The DNA for the CDR3 is TGTGCCAGCAGCCCTGCCCTGGGGGGGAGGTGGACTGAAGCTTTCTTT.

The chain recombines TRBV19 with TRBJ1-1; tentative D call: TRBD1 (5 bases). Germline V CDR1 and CDR2: LNHDA, SQIVND (reference sequence). Trimming shortened V by 2 bases and J by 5 bases, and 9 bases separated the two germline ends. This CDR3 is built from 13 residues. The CDR3 DNA sequence: TGTGCCAGTAGTATACAGGGTTTGACTGAAGCTTTCTTT. Amino acids: CASSIQGLTEAFF.

The chain employs TRBV29-1 and TRBJ1-2; the match to TRBD1 covers 8 bases. The length of the CDR3 is 16 residues. Germline V gene sequence: CDR1 SQVTM, CDR2 ANQGSEA. V trimming: 3 bases; J trimming: 8 bases; junction bases outside the gene matches: 17. CDR3 bases: TGCAGCGTTGATGAAGGAACCGGGACAGGCGTCAGAGGCTACACCTTC. This gives the protein CSVDEGTGTGVRGYTF.

V usage is TRBV5-6 and J usage is TRBJ2-5; the match to TRBD1 covers 7 bases. With V trimmed by 4 bases and J by 1 base, 4 bases remained unmatched. CDR1 and CDR2 (germline): SGHDT, YYEEEE. The CDR3 has 14 amino acids. The CDR3 nucleotides read TGTGCCAGCAGCCAAGGGACAGCCCAAGAGACCCAGTACTTC. This encodes CASSQGTAQETQYF. The variable domain in full, completed from reference TRBV5-6 and TRBJ2-5, reads DAGVTQSPTHLIKTRGQQVTLRCSPKSGHDTVSWYQQALGQGPQFIFQYYEEEERQRGNFPDRFSGHQFPNYSSELNVNALLLGDSALYLCASSQGTAQETQYFGPGTRLLVL.